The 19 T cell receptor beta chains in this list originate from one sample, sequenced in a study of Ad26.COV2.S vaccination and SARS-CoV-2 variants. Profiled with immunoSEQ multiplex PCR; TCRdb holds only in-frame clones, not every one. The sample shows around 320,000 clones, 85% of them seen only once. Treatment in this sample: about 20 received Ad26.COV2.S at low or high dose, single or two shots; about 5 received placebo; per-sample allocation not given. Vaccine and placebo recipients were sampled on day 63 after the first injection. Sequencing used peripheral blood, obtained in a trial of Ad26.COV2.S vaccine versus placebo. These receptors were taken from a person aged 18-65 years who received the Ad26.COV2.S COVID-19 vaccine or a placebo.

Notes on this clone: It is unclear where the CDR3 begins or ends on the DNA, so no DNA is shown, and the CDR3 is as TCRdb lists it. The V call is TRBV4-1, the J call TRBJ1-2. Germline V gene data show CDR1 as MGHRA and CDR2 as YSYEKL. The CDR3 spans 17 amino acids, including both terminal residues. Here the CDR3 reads CASSQRFGEGTHYGYTF.

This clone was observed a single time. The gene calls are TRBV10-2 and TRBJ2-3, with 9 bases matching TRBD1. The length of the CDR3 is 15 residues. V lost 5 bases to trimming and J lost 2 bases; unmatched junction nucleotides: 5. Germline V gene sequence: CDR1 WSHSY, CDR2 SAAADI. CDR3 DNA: TGCGCCAGCAGTACCCGGGACAGGGACACAGATACGCAGTATTTT. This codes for CASSTRDRDTDTQYF.

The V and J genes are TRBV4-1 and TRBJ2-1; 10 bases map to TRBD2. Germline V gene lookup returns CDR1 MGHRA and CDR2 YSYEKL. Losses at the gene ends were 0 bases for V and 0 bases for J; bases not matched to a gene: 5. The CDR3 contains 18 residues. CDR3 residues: CASSQDRASGSSYNEQFF. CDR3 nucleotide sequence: TGCGCCAGCAGCCAAGATCGGGCTAGCGGGAGCTCCTACAATGAGCAGTTCTTC.

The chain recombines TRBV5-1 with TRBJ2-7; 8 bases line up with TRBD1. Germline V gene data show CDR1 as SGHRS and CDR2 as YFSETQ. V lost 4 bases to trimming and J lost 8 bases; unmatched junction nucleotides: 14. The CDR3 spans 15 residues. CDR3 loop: CASSPKTLTGGKQYF. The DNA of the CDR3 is TGCGCCAGCAGCCCGAAAACGCTAACAGGGGGGAAGCAGTACTTC.

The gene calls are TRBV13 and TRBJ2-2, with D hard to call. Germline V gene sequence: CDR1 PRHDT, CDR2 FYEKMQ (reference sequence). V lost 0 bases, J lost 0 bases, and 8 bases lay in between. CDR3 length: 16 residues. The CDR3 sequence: CASSLGQLANTGELFF. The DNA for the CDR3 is TGTGCCAGCAGCTTAGGACAGCTTGCGAACACCGGGGAGCTGTTTTTT.

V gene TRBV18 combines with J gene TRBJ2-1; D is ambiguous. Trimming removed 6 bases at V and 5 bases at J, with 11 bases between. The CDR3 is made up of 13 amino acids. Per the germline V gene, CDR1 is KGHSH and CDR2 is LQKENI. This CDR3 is CASSFVENNEQFF. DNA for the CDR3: TGTGCCAGCTCCTTCGTAGAAAACAATGAGCAGTTCTTC.

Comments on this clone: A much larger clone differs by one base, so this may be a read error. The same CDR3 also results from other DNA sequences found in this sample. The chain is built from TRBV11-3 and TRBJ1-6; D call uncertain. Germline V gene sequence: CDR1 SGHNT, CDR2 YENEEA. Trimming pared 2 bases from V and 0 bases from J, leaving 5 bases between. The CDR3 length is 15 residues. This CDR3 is CASSLRSSYNSPLHF. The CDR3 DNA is TGTGCCAGCAGCTTAAGGAGCTCCTATAATTCACCCCTCCACTTT.

The CDR3, as DNA: TGTGCCACCAGCTTCCCGCCCGGGGCCTATGGCTACACCTTC. This gives the protein CATSFPPGAYGYTF. The V call is TRBV15, the J call TRBJ1-2; D is possibly TRBD1 (5 bases). CDR1 and CDR2 (germline): LNHNV, YYDKDF (reference sequence). The CDR3 sequence is 14 residues long. The V gene lost 5 bases and the J gene lost 4 bases, with 14 bases spanning the gap.

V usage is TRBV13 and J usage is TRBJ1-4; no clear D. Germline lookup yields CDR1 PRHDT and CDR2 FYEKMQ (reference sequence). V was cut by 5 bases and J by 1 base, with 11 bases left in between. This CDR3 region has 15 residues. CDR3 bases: TGTGCCAGCAGCATAGCTCGGGAAACTAATGAAAAACTGTTTTTT. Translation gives CASSIARETNEKLFF.

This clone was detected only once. This CDR3 reads CASSLETGGPYEQYF. The CDR3, as DNA: TGCGCCAGCAGCTTGGAGACAGGGGGCCCCTACGAGCAGTACTTC. This rearrangement joins TRBV5-1 to TRBJ2-7, with TRBD1 matching over 10 bases. Germline V gives CDR1 SGHRS, CDR2 YFSETQ. Unmatched junction bases numbered 2, after V lost 0 bases and J lost 2 bases. This CDR3 is 15 amino acids long.

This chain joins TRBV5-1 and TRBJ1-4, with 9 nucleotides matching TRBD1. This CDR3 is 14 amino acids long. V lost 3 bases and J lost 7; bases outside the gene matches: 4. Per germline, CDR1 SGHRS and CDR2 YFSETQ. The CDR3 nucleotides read TGCGCCAGCAGCTCCGGGACAGGGCTTGAAAAACTGTTTTTT. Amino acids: CASSSGTGLEKLFF.

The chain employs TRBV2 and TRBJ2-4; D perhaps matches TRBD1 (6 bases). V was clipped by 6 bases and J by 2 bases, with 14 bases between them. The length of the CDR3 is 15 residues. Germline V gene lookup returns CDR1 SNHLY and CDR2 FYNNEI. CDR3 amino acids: CASRKDQGPKNIQYF. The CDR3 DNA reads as TGTGCCAGCAGGAAAGACCAGGGGCCCAAAAACATTCAGTACTTC.

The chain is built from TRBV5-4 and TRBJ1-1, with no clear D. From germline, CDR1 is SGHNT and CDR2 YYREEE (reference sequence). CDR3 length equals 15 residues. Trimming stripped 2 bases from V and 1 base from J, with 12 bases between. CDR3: CASSFLLRENTEAFF. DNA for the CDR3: TGTGCCAGCAGCTTTCTTCTCCGGGAGAACACTGAAGCTTTCTTT.

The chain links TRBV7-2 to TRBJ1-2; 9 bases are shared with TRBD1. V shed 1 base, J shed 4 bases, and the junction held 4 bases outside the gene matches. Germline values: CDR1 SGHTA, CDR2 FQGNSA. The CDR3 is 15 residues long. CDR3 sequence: CTSSLDVTGGYGYTF. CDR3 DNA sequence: TGTACCAGCAGCTTAGATGTGACAGGGGGCTATGGCTACACCTTC.

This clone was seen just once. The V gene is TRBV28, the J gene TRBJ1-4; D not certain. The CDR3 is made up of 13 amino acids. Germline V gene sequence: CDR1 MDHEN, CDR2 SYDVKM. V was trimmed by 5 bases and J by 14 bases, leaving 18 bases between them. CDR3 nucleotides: TGTGCCAGCAGTCTCCCTTACCCCCTATACCTGTTTTTT. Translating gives CASSLPYPLYLFF.

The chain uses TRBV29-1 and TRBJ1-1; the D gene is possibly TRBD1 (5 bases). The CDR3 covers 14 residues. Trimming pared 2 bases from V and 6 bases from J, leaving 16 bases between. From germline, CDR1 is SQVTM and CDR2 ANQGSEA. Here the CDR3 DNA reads TGCAGCGTTGAAAGAGACAGTAACACGGCTGAAGCTTTCTTT. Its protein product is CSVERDSNTAEAFF.

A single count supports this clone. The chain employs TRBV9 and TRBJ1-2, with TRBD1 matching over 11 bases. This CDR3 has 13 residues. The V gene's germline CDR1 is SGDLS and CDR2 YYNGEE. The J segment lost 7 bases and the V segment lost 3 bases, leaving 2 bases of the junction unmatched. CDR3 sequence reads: CASSGTGGFGYTF. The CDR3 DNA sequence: TGTGCCAGCAGCGGGACAGGGGGCTTTGGCTACACCTTC. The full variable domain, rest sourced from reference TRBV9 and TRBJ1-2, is DSGVTQTPKHLITATGQRVTLRCSPRSGDLSVYWYQQSLDQGLQFLIQYYNGEERAKGNILERFSAQQFPDLHSELNLSSLELGDSALYFCASSGTGGFGYTFGSGTRLTVV.

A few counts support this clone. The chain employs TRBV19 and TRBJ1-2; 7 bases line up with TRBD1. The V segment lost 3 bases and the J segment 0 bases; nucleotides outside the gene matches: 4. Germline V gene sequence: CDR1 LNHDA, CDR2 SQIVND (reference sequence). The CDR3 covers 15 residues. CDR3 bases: TGTGCCAGTAGTATCGACAGGGCAGCTAACTATGGCTACACCTTC. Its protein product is CASSIDRAANYGYTF.

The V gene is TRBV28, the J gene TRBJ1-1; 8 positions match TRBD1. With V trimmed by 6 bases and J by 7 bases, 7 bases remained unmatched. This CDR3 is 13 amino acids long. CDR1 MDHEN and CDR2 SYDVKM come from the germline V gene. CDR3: CASSSRGRVEAFF. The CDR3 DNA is TGTGCCAGCAGCTCCAGGGGGCGCGTTGAAGCTTTCTTT.